These T cell receptor beta chains were read from a single sample in a study of blood T cells in healthy people across ages. TCRdb reanalysed the 5' RACE reads using MiXCR and keeps one entry per CDR3 protein. This table has around 800,000 distinct CDR3 sequences, more than 25% appearing once. These same data were also listed under a study on T cells of mothers and their children.

Sequencing used blood. Source of these receptors: a boy aged 5-17 years in good health. Both conserved end residues are part of each CDR3. Fields, in order: J gene, D gene, clone size, V gene, CDR3 DNA, CDR3 protein. The D gene is left open where the match is weak. Not every row has a clone size; where given, it reads once, few, many or a size class.

>TRBJ2-7|.|.|TRBV7-9
TGTGCCAGCAGCCCCCGGAGGGATTCCTACGAGCAGTACTTC
CASSPRRDSYEQYF
>TRBJ1-2|TRBD1|few|TRBV6-5
TGTGCCGCCCGACAGGGGCAGAACTATGGCTACACCTTC
CAARQGQNYGYTF
>TRBJ1-1|.|.|TRBV6-6
TGTGCCAGCAGTTACTCGAGGGGAGGCATGAACACTGAAGCTTTCTTT
CASSYSRGGMNTEAFF
>TRBJ1-5|.|few|TRBV30
TGTGCCTGGGGGGAAAATCAGCCCCAGCATTTT
CAWGENQPQHF
>TRBJ2-5|.|.|TRBV7-2
TGTGCCAGCAGCTTAGGTTTCTTGGGGGGGCGAGAGACCCAGTACTTC
CASSLGFLGGRETQYF
>TRBJ1-4|.|.|TRBV29-1
TGCAGCGTATACCAGGGGAAAGGTGAAAAACTGTTTTTT
CSVYQGKGEKLFF
>TRBJ1-2|TRBD1|few|TRBV10-3
TGTGCCATCAGTGAGTCGAGGCAGGGGGCAGTCGGCTACACCTTC
CAISESRQGAVGYTF
>TRBJ2-3|.|.|TRBV6-4
TGTGCCAGCAGTGACTCGGGGAGGGGGACAGATACGCAGTATTTT
CASSDSGRGTDTQYF
>TRBJ2-1|.|.|TRBV15
TGTGCCACCAGCAGAGAAGCGGCCAACAATGAGCAGTTCTTC
CATSREAANNEQFF
>TRBJ2-2|TRBD2|few|TRBV2
TGTGCCAGCAAGGGGAGGGTCCAGAACACCGGGGAGCTGTTTTTT
CASKGRVQNTGELFF
>TRBJ2-7|.|.|TRBV14
TGTGCCAGCAGCCAAGATCTGGGGCTTTCGTACGAGCAGTACTTC
CASSQDLGLSYEQYF
>TRBJ2-7|TRBD2|few|TRBV5-1
TGCGCCAGCAGCTCTTCCGCGGGGGGCGCTCTCTACGAGCAGTACTTC
CASSSSAGGALYEQYF
>TRBJ2-5|.|.|TRBV20-1
TGCAGTGCTAGAGTCCCCCCGGCGACCTTCCAAGAGACCCAGTACTTC
CSARVPPATFQETQYF
>TRBJ2-7|.|few|TRBV28
TGTGCCAGCAGTTTATACAGGGTTAGCTCCTACGAGCAGTACTTC
CASSLYRVSSYEQYF
>TRBJ2-2|.|few|TRBV6-1
TGTGCCAGCAGTGAATTGAGGGGTTGGACCGGGGAGCTGTTTTTT
CASSELRGWTGELFF
>TRBJ2-5|.|few|TRBV7-3
TGTGCCAGCAGCGAACACGGGGGTATCCAAGAGACCCAGTACTTC
CASSEHGGIQETQYF
>TRBJ1-5|.|few|TRBV12-3/TRBV12-4
TGTGCCAGCAGCCAGAGTAGCCTGAGAAATCAGCCCCAGCATTTT
CASSQSSLRNQPQHF
>TRBJ2-5|TRBD2|few|TRBV4-2
TGTGCCAGCAGCCAAGGGACTAGCGGGGGGGCCAGAGAGACCCAGTACTTC
CASSQGTSGGARETQYF
>TRBJ2-1|.|.|TRBV30
TGTGCCTGGAGTCTTGACGCCGGCGGTGAGCAGTTCTTC
CAWSLDAGGEQFF
>TRBJ2-7|.|.|TRBV7-9
TGTGCCAGCAGCTCGACCCGGGACCGGCCCTACGAGCAGTACTTC
CASSSTRDRPYEQYF
>TRBJ1-1|.|.|TRBV13
TGTGCCAGCAGCTCCCGGGGGACGAGGAACACTGAAGCTTTCTTT
CASSSRGTRNTEAFF
>TRBJ2-7|TRBD2|.|TRBV5-6
TGTGCCAGCAGCAAGTTTAGCGGGGGCCCTTACGAGCAGTACTTC
CASSKFSGGPYEQYF
>TRBJ2-1|TRBD2|.|TRBV12-3/TRBV12-4
TGTGCCAGCAGTTTAGGCGGGGGGGGCTCCTGCAATGAGCAGTTCTTC
CASSLGGGGSCNEQFF
>TRBJ2-2|.|few|TRBV24-1
TGTGCCACCAGTGAGGAGAGGGCCGGGGAGCTGTTTTTT
CATSEERAGELFF
>TRBJ1-4|TRBD1|few|TRBV6-5
TGTGCCAGCAGTTACTCGACAGGGGGGAATGTAAAACTGTTTTTT
CASSYSTGGNVKLFF
>TRBJ1-2|.|.|TRBV19
TGTGCCAGTAGTATATCGCCCGGCCCCTATGGCTACACCTTC
CASSISPGPYGYTF
>TRBJ2-2|.|.|TRBV5-1
TGCGCCAGCAGGGCCCCGGGACAGAACACCGGGGAGCTGTTTTTT
CASRAPGQNTGELFF
>TRBJ1-2|TRBD1|.|TRBV29-1
TGCAGCGTTGATTATCAGGGGGCGTTTGGCTACACCTTC
CSVDYQGAFGYTF
>TRBJ1-5|.|few|TRBV2
TGTGCCAGCAGTGAAGACAGGGTGGGGCAGCCCCAGCATTTT
CASSEDRVGQPQHF
>TRBJ1-2|.|.|TRBV5-1
TGCGCCAGCAGCTTGGGCGGGGGTCAAGGAGGCTACACCTTC
CASSLGGGQGGYTF
>TRBJ2-3|.|.|TRBV24-1
TGTGCCACCAGTGATGGGGGTAGCACAGATACGCAGTATTTT
CATSDGGSTDTQYF
>TRBJ2-7|.|many|TRBV3-1
TGTGCCAGCGCGCCCTCGGGGCGCGAGCAGTACTTC
CASAPSGREQYF
>TRBJ1-4|.|few|TRBV18
TGTGCCAGCTCACCCCGGGTTGATTATGAAAAACTGTTTTTT
CASSPRVDYEKLFF
>TRBJ2-7|.|.|TRBV6-5
TGTGCCAGCACGGACGGAATTTACGAGCAGTACTTC
CASTDGIYEQYF
>TRBJ2-5|.|.|TRBV5-1
TGCGCCAGCAACAAACTCCCAGGGGCAGGAGAGACCCAGTACTTC
CASNKLPGAGETQYF
>TRBJ2-3|.|.|TRBV9
TGTGCCAGCAGCGTCGAGGGATCGGATACGCAGTATTTT
CASSVEGSDTQYF
>TRBJ2-1|.|.|TRBV12-3/TRBV12-4
TGTGCCAGCAGTCGACAATGGGGGAGACCCTACAATGAGCAGTTCTTC
CASSRQWGRPYNEQFF
>TRBJ2-1|.|few|TRBV20-1
TGCAGTGCCAGTAGCCCCCGGGGGAATGAGCAGTTCTTC
CSASSPRGNEQFF
>TRBJ2-1|.|few|TRBV29-1
TGCAGCGTTCTCGAAATAATTTACGATGAGCAGTTCTTC
CSVLEIIYDEQFF
>TRBJ2-7|TRBD1|many|TRBV25-1
TGTGCCAGCAGTGACCGCACCGGACAGGACTCCTACGAGCAGTACTTC
CASSDRTGQDSYEQYF
>TRBJ2-1|TRBD2|.|TRBV20-1
TGCAGTGCTGAGGGGGGGCTAGCGGGGGGGTATAATGAGCAGTTCTTC
CSAEGGLAGGYNEQFF
>TRBJ2-7|TRBD2|.|TRBV6-5
TGTGCCAGCAGTTACTCTTACACTAGCGGGGGGTACGAGCAGTACTTC
CASSYSYTSGGYEQYF